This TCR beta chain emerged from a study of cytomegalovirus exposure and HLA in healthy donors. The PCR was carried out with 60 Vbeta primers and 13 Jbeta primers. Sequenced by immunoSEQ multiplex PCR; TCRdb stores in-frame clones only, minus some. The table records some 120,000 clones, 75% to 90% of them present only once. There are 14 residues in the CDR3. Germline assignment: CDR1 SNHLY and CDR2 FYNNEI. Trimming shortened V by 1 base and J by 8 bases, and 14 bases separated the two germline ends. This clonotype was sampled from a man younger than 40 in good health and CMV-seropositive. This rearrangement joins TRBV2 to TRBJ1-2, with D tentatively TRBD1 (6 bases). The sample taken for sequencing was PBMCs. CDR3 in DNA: TGTGCCAGCAGTGAAGGGACAGATATGAAGGGCTACACCTTC. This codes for CASSEGTDMKGYTF.